The clone carrying this TCR beta chain was observed a few times. Its antigen remains unidentified. In germline, CDR1 is MNHEY, CDR2 SVGAGI. V shed 6 bases, J shed 8 bases, and the junction held 3 bases outside the gene matches. The CDR3 is 12 amino acids. Use of 60 Vbeta and 13 Jbeta primers characterized the PCR. Generated by immunoSEQ multiplex PCR, the TCRdb table keeps only in-frame clones and is missing some. The table lists 90,000 to 150,000 clones, approximately 15% of them singletons, with roughly 2% in the top ten. This sample is part of a study of cytomegalovirus exposure and HLA in healthy donors. Study-level background: Earlier sequencing of 150 million to 200 million T cells yielded 90 million to 140 million unique TCR beta sequences.

Study-wide results and caveats: Among TCR beta chains, those listed as cytomegalovirus-associated numbered about 150. Some V segments (TRBV6-2 and TRBV6-3 among them) were excluded as indistinguishable.

This TCR came from a woman between 18 and 29 years old in good health and CMV-seronegative. Sequencing was done on a sample of PBMCs. The chain uses TRBV6-5 and TRBJ1-2, with TRBD1 matching 10 bases. CDR3 loop: CASRSTGGGYTF. In nucleotides, the CDR3 is TGTGCCAGCAGATCGACAGGGGGCGGCTACACCTTC.